The rows below give T cell receptor beta chains drawn from one sample of a study of T cell responses to AZD1222 COVID-19 vaccine. Assay: immunoSEQ multiplex PCR; the TCRdb copy retains only in-frame clones and omits some. The sample lists roughly 170,000 clones, 85% to 95% occurring once. The source was peripheral blood, collected 28 days after the second AZD1222 dose. These receptor sequences come from an adult who received the AZD1222 COVID-19 vaccine. CDR3s leave out the opening cysteine and the closing phenylalanine or tryptophan. D genes are given only for firm matches.

V	D	J	CDR3
TRBV9	NA	TRBJ1-1	ASSVTGKRDTEAF
TRBV6-6	NA	TRBJ1-1	ASTLTGNTEAF
TRBV19	TRBD2	TRBJ2-1	ASSAGLAGDGEQF
TRBV16	TRBD1	TRBJ1-2	ASSQSNPRTGYRYDYGYT
TRBV6-5	NA	TRBJ1-6	ASRDFNSPLH
TRBV4-1	TRBD2	TRBJ2-1	ASSPGLAGKYNEQF
TRBV7-9	NA	TRBJ1-2	ASSPKAQILSANYGYT
TRBV11-1	NA	TRBJ2-7	ASSLGVRLSSYEQY
TRBV9	NA	TRBJ1-1	ASSLGGSMNTEAF
TRBV19	TRBD2	TRBJ2-7	ASRSERETVYEQY
TRBV4-3	NA	TRBJ2-1	ASSQAGKNYNEQF
TRBV5-4	NA	TRBJ1-1	ASSLDGGLFSTEAF
TRBV11-1	TRBD2	TRBJ2-1	ASSLWREGYNEQF
TRBV29-1	TRBD1	TRBJ1-2	SVTGDSDSGGYT
TRBV20-1	NA	TRBJ1-1	SASGRTGEAF
TRBV7-2	NA	TRBJ1-2	ASSAQANYGYT
TRBV6-1	NA	TRBJ1-4	ASSEILTSEKLF
TRBV21-1	NA	TRBJ1-1	ASSRKRLYRAGSTEAF
TRBV11-2	NA	TRBJ2-3	ASSLDGLALSTDTQY
TRBV27	NA	TRBJ1-1	ASSLAQGSPSLAF
TRBV3-1/TRBV3-2	TRBD1	TRBJ1-4	ASSPGTGDNEKLF
TRBV11-2	NA	TRBJ2-1	ASSLERNNEQF
TRBV21-1	NA	TRBJ2-1	ASSGIEAGVPSNEQF
TRBV28	TRBD1	TRBJ2-3	ASSLIRTGADTQY
TRBV5-1	NA	TRBJ1-1	ASSLGDDRSTEAF
TRBV30	TRBD2	TRBJ2-3	AWSVDRGRVSSTDTQY
TRBV7-2	NA	TRBJ1-1	ASSLRMGDTEAF
TRBV7-2	NA	TRBJ1-1	ASSLVWGALNTEAF
TRBV5-6	NA	TRBJ2-7	ASSLAGTLSYEQY
TRBV29-1	NA	TRBJ2-5	SVDLRAETQY
TRBV18	TRBD2	TRBJ2-1	ASSPGLAAQEQF
TRBV7-2	NA	TRBJ1-1	ASSLAAVNTEAF
TRBV6-1	NA	TRBJ1-5	ASSGTIGPVDQPQH
TRBV28	TRBD1	TRBJ1-1	ASRFSRQGGTEAF
TRBV2	NA	TRBJ2-1	ASSGVGGRTKGDNEQF
TRBV11-2	TRBD1	TRBJ1-1	ASSLLTGGMNTEAF
TRBV5-8	NA	TRBJ1-4	ASSLIRTNEKLF
TRBV11-2	TRBD1	TRBJ1-1	ASSLATGVNTEAF
TRBV24-1	TRBD1	TRBJ1-4	ATSDLGQGDEKLF
TRBV2	NA	TRBJ2-3	ASRSDTDTQY
TRBV7-2	TRBD2	TRBJ2-1	ASSAILGGLAGVNEQF
TRBV6-1	TRBD2	TRBJ2-7	ASSEARLAGGYEQY
TRBV19	TRBD1	TRBJ1-2	ASSSRGQPYGYT
TRBV5-1	TRBD1	TRBJ1-6	ASSQDRGRNSPLH
TRBV19	NA	TRBJ1-1	ASSDPGTEAF